The next 27 T cell receptor beta chains were all read from a single sample in a study of T cells after yellow fever vaccination. In TCRdb, the 5' RACE reads were re-called with MiXCR into one record per CDR3 protein. The repertoire holds about 360,000 distinct CDR3 sequences, approximately 6% seen once, with approximately 15% in the top ten. This specimen was PBMCs, taken 5 days after the yellow fever booster vaccination. The receptor source for this set is a man aged 25 to 45 who received the YFV17D yellow fever vaccine.

This clonotype was seen many times. The chain is built from TRBV7-2 and TRBJ2-1, with TRBD2 identical over 7 bases. CDR1 is SGHTA, CDR2 FQGNSA, per germline. J was trimmed by 0 bases and V by 2 bases; bases with no gene match: 7. The CDR3 is 17 amino acids. The CDR3 bases are TGTGCCAGCAGCTTACGGCTTGGCGGGAGCTCCTACAATGAGCAGTTCTTC. Translation: CASSLRLGGSSYNEQFF.

In this sample, this clonotype turned up many times. V and J are TRBV12-3 or TRBV12-4 and TRBJ2-5; the D gene is possibly TRBD2 (5 bases). Trimming took 1 base from V and 5 from J, leaving 11 bases between them. The CDR3 length is 14 residues. As DNA, the CDR3 is TGTGCCAGCAGTTTAGAATGGGAGTGGGAGACCCAGTACTTC. The encoded protein is CASSLEWEWETQYF.

V gene TRBV12-3 or TRBV12-4 combines with J gene TRBJ2-3; D assignment may be TRBD1 or TRBD2 (5 bases each). The CDR3 has 13 residues. Trimming pared 2 bases from V and 6 bases from J, leaving 9 bases between. The CDR3 DNA is TGTGCCAGCAGTTTACTCTGGGGGGATACGCAGTATTTT. Translation: CASSLLWGDTQYF.

This clonotype has just a few counts. The chain carries TRBV4-1 and TRBJ2-6; 8 nucleotides align to TRBD2. From germline, CDR1 is MGHRA and CDR2 YSYEKL. The V segment lost 1 base and the J segment 0 bases; nucleotides outside the gene matches: 5. The CDR3 contains 18 residues. The CDR3 nucleotides are TGCGCCAGCAGCCAAGGGCAAGCGGGAGTCTCTGGGGCCAACGTCCTGACTTTC. It specifies CASSQGQAGVSGANVLTF.

V gene TRBV28 combines with J gene TRBJ2-7; D not resolved. The CDR3 has 13 amino acids. V shed 5 bases and J shed 2 bases, with 10 bases lying between them. Germline CDR1 and CDR2: MDHEN and SYDVKM. The CDR3 spells CASSDDLTYEQYF. CDR3 DNA sequence: TGTGCCAGCAGTGATGACTTGACCTACGAGCAGTACTTC.

The chain employs TRBV29-1 and TRBJ1-1, with TRBD1 as a possible D gene (5 bases). Germline V gene data show CDR1 as SQVTM and CDR2 as ANQGSEA. V shed 7 bases and J shed 6 bases, with 21 bases lying between them. The CDR3 runs 14 residues. The CDR3 DNA follows: TGCAGCGCAACGATAAGGTCGGGGGTCCCTGAAGCTTTCTTT. It encodes CSATIRSGVPEAFF.

This clonotype showed up many times. The gene calls are TRBV5-1 and TRBJ2-3; TRBD1 matches at 7 bases. Germline CDR1 and CDR2: SGHRS and YFSETQ. This CDR3 region has 15 residues. V was clipped by 0 bases and J by 8 bases; unmatched bases: 9. The CDR3 sequence is CASSLELGGRATQYF. The CDR3, as DNA: TGCGCCAGCAGCTTGGAGTTAGGGGGCCGGGCTACGCAGTATTTT.

Ten or more counts support this clonotype. The V and J genes are TRBV12-3 or TRBV12-4 and TRBJ1-2, with TRBD1 matching over 8 bases. The CDR3 covers 12 residues. V shed 3 bases, J shed 14 bases, and the junction held 8 bases outside the gene matches. CDR3 bases: TGTGCCAGCAGTTTCGGACAGGGCCCGTTTACCTTC. Protein: CASSFGQGPFTF.

V gene TRBV7-7 combines with J gene TRBJ2-7; TRBD1 matches 9 bases. Germline CDR1 reads SSHAT; CDR2 reads FNYEAQ (reference sequence). The V segment lost 6 bases and the J segment 6 bases; nucleotides outside the gene matches: 9. The CDR3 length is 14 residues. This CDR3 reads CASSTGTGSGEQYF. In DNA, the CDR3 is TGTGCCAGCAGTACCGGGACAGGGTCCGGCGAGCAGTACTTC.

This clonotype was seen ten or more times. The rearrangement links TRBV29-1 to TRBJ2-3; no reliable D call. Trimming left V 2 bases short and J 4 bases short, with 7 bases between. CDR1 SQVTM and CDR2 ANQGSEA come from the germline V gene. The CDR3 extends over 12 amino acids. The CDR3 DNA follows: TGCAGCGTTGAAAGGGTTTCAGATACGCAGTATTTT. Amino acid sequence: CSVERVSDTQYF.

This clonotype was seen at least ten times. V is TRBV12-3 or TRBV12-4 and J is TRBJ2-7; D is perhaps TRBD1 or TRBD2 (5 bases each). The CDR3 covers 12 residues. Trimming stripped 0 bases from V and 5 bases from J, with 5 bases between. DNA of the CDR3: TGTGCCAGCAGTTTAGCGGGACACGAGCAGTACTTC. It specifies CASSLAGHEQYF.

Many counts were recorded for this clonotype. The genes are TRBV5-6 and TRBJ2-2; D remains unclear. The CDR3 totals 13 residues. V lost 4 bases, J lost 4 bases, and 8 bases lay in between. In germline, CDR1 is SGHDT, CDR2 YYEEEE. Here the CDR3 DNA reads TGTGCCAGCAGCCTAACAACCACCGGGGAGCTGTTTTTT. This encodes CASSLTTTGELFF.

This clonotype was seen at least ten times. The genes are TRBV6-2 or TRBV6-3 and TRBJ2-2; possibly TRBD1 for D (6 bases). Germline V gives CDR1 MNHEY, CDR2 SVGEGT. V was clipped by 5 bases and J by 5 bases, with 12 bases between them. The CDR3 is 14 residues long. CDR3 sequence: CASSNRERTGELFF. CDR3 nucleotide sequence: TGTGCCAGCAGTAACAGGGAGAGGACCGGGGAGCTGTTTTTT.

As DNA, the CDR3 is TGTGCCATCAGTGTTGGCGGGGCCGGGTACGAGCAGTACTTC. Protein product: CAISVGGAGYEQYF. The chain links TRBV10-3 to TRBJ2-7; possible D gene TRBD2, 6 bases. V was trimmed by 4 bases and J by 4 bases, leaving 14 bases between them. The CDR3 runs to 14 residues. Looked up from germline, CDR1 is ENHRY and CDR2 is SYGVKD.

V gene TRBV9 combines with J gene TRBJ2-1; D is unresolved. The CDR3 loop spans 15 amino acids. The V and J ends lost 0 bases and 3 bases respectively, with 10 bases between them. CDR1 is SGDLS, CDR2 YYNGEE, per germline. CDR3 nucleotide sequence: TGTGCCAGCAGCGTAGTTCCAAAAGGCTACAATGAGCAGTTCTTC. It is translated as CASSVVPKGYNEQFF.

A few counts support this clonotype. V and J are TRBV18 and TRBJ2-7; D perhaps matches TRBD2 (5 bases). The CDR3 consists of 14 residues. The germline CDR1 and CDR2 sequences are KGHSH and LQKENI. V was trimmed by 3 bases and J by 0 bases, leaving 9 bases between them. The CDR3 DNA sequence: TGTGCCAGCTCACCCGGGATTTACTCCTACGAGCAGTACTTC. Its translation: CASSPGIYSYEQYF.

Details on this clonotype: A much larger clonotype is one base distant, so this may be a read error. The chain links TRBV19 to TRBJ2-1; weak D call: TRBD2 (6 bases). Germline lookup yields CDR1 LNHDA and CDR2 SQIVND (reference sequence). This CDR3 contains 13 residues. The CDR3 region is CASRGLSGNEQCF. CDR3 nucleotide sequence: TGTGCCAGCCGGGGACTCTCGGGGAATGAGCAGTGCTTC.

This clonotype was counted between two and nine times. The chain joins TRBV28 to TRBJ2-3, with D maybe TRBD1 (6 bases). The germline V gene has CDR1 MDHEN and CDR2 SYDVKM. The length of the CDR3 is 12 residues. Trimming shortened V by 6 bases and J by 6 bases, and 10 bases separated the two germline ends. The CDR3 loop is CASRQGYDTQYF. DNA for the CDR3: TGTGCCAGCAGACAGGGCTACGATACGCAGTATTTT.

This clonotype appeared many times. The chain recombines TRBV6-4 with TRBJ2-7, with 13 bases identical to TRBD2. The CDR3 contains 19 residues. Trimming removed 7 bases from V and 1 base from J; junction bases left unmatched: 16. From germline, CDR1 is MRHNA and CDR2 SNTAGT. CDR3 sequence reads: CASNERLGLLAGGSYEQYF. CDR3 coding DNA: TGTGCCAGCAACGAAAGGTTAGGGTTACTAGCGGGAGGGTCCTACGAGCAGTACTTC.

V usage is TRBV5-4 and J usage is TRBJ1-2; 9 bases are a match to TRBD1. The CDR3 covers 13 residues. V shed 4 bases, J shed 8 bases, and the junction held 6 bases outside the gene matches. Germline V gives CDR1 SGHNT, CDR2 YYREEE (reference sequence). CDR3 nucleotide sequence: TGTGCCAGCAGCAGGACAGGGGATGGGGGCTACACCTTC. This encodes CASSRTGDGGYTF.

The chain joins TRBV7-9 to TRBJ2-5; 11 bases agree with TRBD1. The ends lost 5 bases at V and 4 bases at J; junction bases unmatched: 9. The CDR3 length is 16 residues. CDR1 and CDR2 (germline): SEHNR, FQNEAQ (reference sequence). In DNA form, the CDR3 reads TGTGCCAGCAGCGCTGGACAGGGGGCCGGCGGAGAGACCCAGTACTTC. This gives the protein CASSAGQGAGGETQYF.

This clonotype came up many times. The chain joins TRBV5-1 to TRBJ2-3; D might be TRBD1 or TRBD2, each matching 5 bases. Germline-derived CDR1 and CDR2 are SGHRS and YFSETQ. Trimming cost V 5 bases and J 6 bases, with 19 bases left between them. CDR3 length equals 15 residues. For the CDR3, the DNA is TGCGCCAGCAGTACCGGGGCGTCGGGACCGGATACGCAGTATTTT. Its protein is CASSTGASGPDTQYF.

This clonotype was seen more than once but under ten times. This chain links TRBV10-3 with TRBJ2-1; D is unclear. Germline V gene lookup returns CDR1 ENHRY and CDR2 SYGVKD. Trimming cost V 7 bases and J 0 bases, with 10 bases left between them. The CDR3 loop spans 14 amino acids. DNA for the CDR3: TGTGCCATCATGGCGGAGAGCTCCTACAATGAGCAGTTCTTC. Its protein is CAIMAESSYNEQFF.

The rearrangement links TRBV29-1 to TRBJ2-3; the D is unclear. CDR3 length: 13 residues. Germline V lookup: CDR1 SQVTM, CDR2 ANQGSEA. V was pared by 7 bases and J by 5 bases, with 16 bases between. The CDR3 coding sequence is TGCAGCGCGGGCCACCCTCGGAAAGATACGCAGTATTTT. Its translation: CSAGHPRKDTQYF.

Many counts were recorded for this clonotype. This chain joins TRBV30 and TRBJ2-7; 7 positions agree with TRBD1. Germline V gene sequence: CDR1 GTSNPN, CDR2 SVGIG (reference sequence). The CDR3 loop spans 13 amino acids. V shed 3 bases, J shed 2 bases, and the junction held 4 bases outside the gene matches. CDR3: CAWSPGQTYEQYF. In DNA form, the CDR3 reads TGTGCCTGGAGCCCGGGACAGACCTACGAGCAGTACTTC. Drawing the rest from reference TRBV30 and TRBJ2-7, the complete variable domain is SQTIHQWPATLVQPVGSPLSLECTVEGTSNPNLYWYRQAAGRGLQLLFYSVGIGQISSEVPQNLSASRPQDRQFILSSKKLLLSDSGFYLCAWSPGQTYEQYFGPGTRLTVT.

This clonotype appeared a few times. The chain couples TRBV4-2 to TRBJ1-5, with a possible D match to TRBD1 (5 bases). With 0 bases removed from V and 2 bases from J, the gap between germline ends came to 14 bases. Germline CDR1 and CDR2: LGHNA and YNFKEQ. The length of the CDR3 is 17 residues. The CDR3 DNA sequence: TGTGCCAGCAGCCAAGAAAACGGCCGAGGGGGCAATCAGCCCCAGCATTTT. Protein product: CASSQENGRGGNQPQHF.

The chain recombines TRBV11-2 with TRBJ2-7, with a tentative D call TRBD1 (6 bases). With 5 bases removed from V and 0 bases from J, the gap between germline ends came to 29 bases. Per germline, CDR1 SGHAT and CDR2 FQNNGV. The CDR3 has 20 residues. This CDR3 is CASSLFRNVNPGQLSYEQYF. CDR3 nucleotide sequence: TGTGCCAGCAGCCTCTTCAGAAATGTCAATCCGGGACAACTCTCCTACGAGCAGTACTTC.